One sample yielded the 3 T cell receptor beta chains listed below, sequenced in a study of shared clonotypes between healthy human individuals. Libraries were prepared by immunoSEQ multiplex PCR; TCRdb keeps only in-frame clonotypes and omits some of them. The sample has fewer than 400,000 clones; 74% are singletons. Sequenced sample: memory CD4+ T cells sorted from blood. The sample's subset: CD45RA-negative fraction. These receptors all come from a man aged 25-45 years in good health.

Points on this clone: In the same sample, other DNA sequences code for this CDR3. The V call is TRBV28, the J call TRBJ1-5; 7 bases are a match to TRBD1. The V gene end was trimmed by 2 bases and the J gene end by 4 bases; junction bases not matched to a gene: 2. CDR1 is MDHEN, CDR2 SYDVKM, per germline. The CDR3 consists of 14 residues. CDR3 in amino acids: CASSLGQDNQPQHF. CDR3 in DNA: TGTGCCAGCAGTTTAGGACAGGATAATCAGCCCCAGCATTTT.

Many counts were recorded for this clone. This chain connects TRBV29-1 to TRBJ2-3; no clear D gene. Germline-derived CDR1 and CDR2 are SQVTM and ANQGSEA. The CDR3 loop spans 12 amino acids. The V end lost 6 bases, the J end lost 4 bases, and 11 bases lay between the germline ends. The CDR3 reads CSVRLGSDTQYF. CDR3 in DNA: TGCAGCGTCAGGCTGGGCTCAGATACGCAGTATTTT.

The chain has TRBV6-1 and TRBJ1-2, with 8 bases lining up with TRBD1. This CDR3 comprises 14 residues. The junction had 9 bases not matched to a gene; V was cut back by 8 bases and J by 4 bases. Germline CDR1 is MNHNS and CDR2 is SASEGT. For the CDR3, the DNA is TGTGCCAGCTTTTGGACAGGGAGGGCCTATGGCTACACCTTC. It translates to CASFWTGRAYGYTF.